The 9 T cell receptor beta chains listed next were all sequenced from one sample in a study of OX40 agonist ivuxolimab in advanced cancers. TCRdb's copy holds only in-frame clones and misses some; the assay was immunoSEQ multiplex PCR. The sample consists of about 36,000 clones, about 88% of them appearing once. The material sequenced was CD4+ or CD8+ T cells sorted from blood, taken in a trial of the OX40 agonist ivuxolimab. All receptors come from an adult with an advanced solid tumor such as melanoma, head and neck, liver or kidney cancer.

The chain has TRBV5-1 and TRBJ2-7, with 7 bases aligning to TRBD1. The CDR3 loop spans 16 amino acids. V trimming: 3 bases; J trimming: 0 bases; junction bases outside the gene matches: 9. The V gene's germline CDR1 is SGHRS and CDR2 YFSETQ. Here the CDR3 reads CASSYSLTGTSYEQYF. For the CDR3, the DNA is TGCGCCAGCAGCTATAGTCTGACAGGGACCTCCTACGAGCAGTACTTC.

V usage is TRBV9 and J usage is TRBJ1-4; D is ambiguous. There are 15 residues in the CDR3. CDR1 and CDR2 (germline): SGDLS, YYNGEE. Trimming left V 4 bases short and J 7 bases short, with 17 bases between. CDR3 sequence reads: CASSPREGSGEKLFF. The CDR3 nucleotides are TGTGCCAGCAGCCCCCGAGAGGGTAGTGGTGAAAAACTGTTTTTT.

The rearrangement uses TRBV18 and TRBJ1-2; D is perhaps TRBD1 (5 bases). The CDR3 runs 13 residues. Trimming stripped 3 bases from V and 6 bases from J, with 11 bases between. Germline V gives CDR1 KGHSH, CDR2 LQKENI. The CDR3 DNA reads TGTGCCAGCTCACCCGGGACGAAAAATGGCTACACCTTC. Translation: CASSPGTKNGYTF.

This clone was observed a few times. The chain carries TRBV5-1 and TRBJ1-5; TRBD1 might be the D (6 bases). V shed 0 bases and J shed 5 bases, with 12 bases lying between them. The CDR3 runs 15 residues. Germline-derived CDR1 and CDR2 are SGHRS and YFSETQ. This chain's CDR3 is CASSLGGANYQPQHF. CDR3 DNA: TGCGCCAGCAGCTTGGGGGGGGCCAATTATCAGCCCCAGCATTTT.

This sequence joins TRBV7-9 and TRBJ2-7, with D maybe TRBD1 (5 bases). The germline gives CDR1 SEHNR, CDR2 FQNEAQ (reference sequence). Trimming shortened V by 8 bases and J by 6 bases, and 14 bases separated the two germline ends. This CDR3 has 12 residues. CDR3 sequence (DNA): TGTGCCAGCGGTTGGCAGGGTGCCGAGCAGTACTTC. Its translation is CASGWQGAEQYF.

V is TRBV19 and J is TRBJ2-3; maybe TRBD2 (7 bases). Trimming took 1 base from V and 0 from J, leaving 17 bases between them. The CDR3 is 18 amino acids. Germline V gives CDR1 LNHDA, CDR2 SQIVND (reference sequence). The CDR3 region is CASSIGPRAGASTDTQYF. The CDR3 bases are TGTGCCAGTAGTATAGGACCGAGGGCGGGGGCTAGCACAGATACGCAGTATTTT.

The V and J genes are TRBV9 and TRBJ2-2; TRBD1 agrees at 9 bases. V was clipped by 4 bases and J by 3 bases; unmatched bases: 1. Germline V lookup: CDR1 SGDLS, CDR2 YYNGEE. This CDR3 is 14 amino acids long. The CDR3 sequence is CASSRDRDTGELFF. DNA for the CDR3: TGTGCCAGCAGCCGGGACAGGGACACCGGGGAGCTGTTTTTT.

On this clone: An end of the junction differs from the germline gene, which may be a read error. The chain has TRBV11-2 and TRBJ1-4, with a tentative D call TRBD1 (5 bases). The CDR3 spans 12 residues. Germline CDR1 SGHAT, CDR2 FQNNGV. The CDR3 loop reads CASQSPWDYLYF. CDR3 DNA: TGTGCCAGCCAGTCACCGTGGGACTATCTGTATTTT. Variable domain in full (rest from reference TRBV11-2 and TRBJ1-4): EAGVAQSPRYKIIEKRQSVAFWCNPISGHATLYWYQQILGQGPKLLIQFQNNGVVDDSQLPKDRFSAERLKGVDSTLKIQPAKLEDSAVYLCASQSPWDYLYFGSGTQLSVL.

The chain links TRBV25-1 to TRBJ2-1; the D is unclear. CDR1 and CDR2 (germline): MGHDK, SYGVNS. V lost 6 bases and J 7 bases, leaving 7 bases between the germline ends. The CDR3 totals 11 residues. Here the CDR3 reads CASRDVNEQFF. For the CDR3, the DNA is TGTGCCAGCAGGGACGTTAATGAGCAGTTCTTC.